This section outlines one TCR beta chain sequence together with its context. The target of this receptor is not known. No much larger clone is present one base from it, and per-base qualities are unavailable. These data originate in a study of OX40 agonist ivuxolimab in advanced cancers. A note on the overall study: Ivuxolimab was an agonistic, fully human IgG2 monoclonal antibody directed against OX40 (CD134), a costimulatory receptor. Intravenous ivuxolimab was administered to patients every 2 weeks at six dose levels: 0.01, 0.1, 0.3, 1.5, 3 and 10 mg/kg. Of the roughly 50 dose-escalation patients, hepatocellular carcinoma was present in approximately 20, melanoma in approximately 15, renal cell carcinoma in 9 and head and neck cancer in 9. In the dose-escalation cohort, roughly four fifths of patients were male, and the mean age was approximately 60 years, with a range of roughly 23 to 85. Patients were allowed to have had prior anti-PD-1, anti-PD-L1 or anti-CTLA-4 therapy, and around 40% of the dose-escalation patients had previously received checkpoint inhibitors. Three dose-escalation patients achieved partial responses, one with hepatocellular carcinoma and two with cutaneous melanoma. The purpose of peripheral TCRbeta sequencing was to test whether ivuxolimab changed TCR sequence diversity and led to clonal T-cell expansion. The paper reports the monotherapy dose-escalation portion (N of about 47 patients) of the phase I ivuxolimab trial. Broader findings and caveats from the paper: In partial responders in the 0.1-3.0 mg/kg groups, normalized peripheral clonal expansion was found to be among the lowest, especially among CD8+ T cells. The antigen specificity of the peripheral T cells that underwent clonal expansion was not determined. At doses from 0.1 to 3.0 mg/kg, clonal expansion was seen in both CD4+ and CD8+ blood T cells between baseline and week 6. After ivuxolimab, CD8+ T cells had more expanded clones than CD4+ T cells on average. Low levels of normalized T-cell clonal expansion were also seen in some patients who did not respond.

Genomic DNA was isolated from the sorted cells so that the TCRbeta CDR3 region could be sequenced. The immunoSEQ Assay was used for sequencing of TCRbeta CDR3 regions. What TCRdb holds here is the immuneACCESS table cut down to in-frame rearrangements. Part of the clones is not present; checked against another copy, under half of the missing clones reflect an unresolved V gene, and the others are unexplained. The sample profile shows some 90,000 clones; 92% of them were found once. The ten most abundant clones make up roughly 1.1% of the sample. Per the germline V gene, SGHVS is the CDR1 and FNYEAQ is the CDR2. There are 16 amino acids in the CDR3, from cysteine to phenylalanine inclusive. The only DNA kept is the CDR3, 48 bases in frame from the first base. Relative to germline, V is missing 4 bases and J is missing 2 bases, with 6 bases of the junction outside any gene match. Patients with a history of autoimmune disease or receiving systemic immunosuppression were excluded from the trial. Peripheral blood for TCR sequencing was drawn from every dose cohort at baseline, at cycle 4 day 1 and at cycle 7 day 1. Samples came from an open-label, multicenter, first-in-human phase I dose-escalation trial of ivuxolimab. The trial enrolled adults with locally advanced or metastatic head and neck squamous cell, hepatocellular, melanoma or renal cell carcinoma. Before TCR sequencing, CD4+ T cells and CD8+ T cells from peripheral blood were sorted into separate populations.

The sequencing here drew on CD4+ or CD8+ T cells sorted from blood, taken in a trial of the OX40 agonist ivuxolimab. This clonotype was sampled from an adult with an advanced solid tumor such as melanoma, head and neck, liver or kidney cancer. The sequence is built from TRBV7-6 and TRBJ2-7; 12 central nucleotides agree with TRBD1. The CDR3 sequence is CASSSAGTGGPYEQYF. The nucleotide sequence is TGTGCCAGCAGCTCAGCCGGGACAGGGGGCCCCTACGAGCAGTACTTC.